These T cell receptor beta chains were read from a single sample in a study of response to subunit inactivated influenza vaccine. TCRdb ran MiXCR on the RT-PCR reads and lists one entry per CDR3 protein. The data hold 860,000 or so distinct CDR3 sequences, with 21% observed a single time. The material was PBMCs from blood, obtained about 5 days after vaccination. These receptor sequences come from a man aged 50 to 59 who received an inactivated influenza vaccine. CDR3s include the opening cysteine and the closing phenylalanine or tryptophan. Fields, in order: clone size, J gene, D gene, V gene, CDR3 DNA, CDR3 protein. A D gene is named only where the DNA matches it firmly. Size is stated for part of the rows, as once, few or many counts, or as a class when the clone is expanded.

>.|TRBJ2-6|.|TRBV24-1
TGTGCCACCAGTGATCGTGGGACGAGAGGGGCCAACGTCCTGACTTTC
CATSDRGTRGANVLTF
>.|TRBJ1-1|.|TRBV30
TGTGCCTGGGGGCGGCTGAACACTGAAGCTTTCTTT
CAWGRLNTEAFF
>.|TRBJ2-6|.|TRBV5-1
TGCGCCAGCAGGGCCGCCTACTCTGGGGCCAACGTCCTGACTTTC
CASRAAYSGANVLTF
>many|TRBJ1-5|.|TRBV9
TGTGCCAGCAGCGTCGACAGCAATAGCAATCAGCCCCAGCATTTT
CASSVDSNSNQPQHF
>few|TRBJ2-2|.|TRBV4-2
TGTGCCAGCAGCCAAGAAATAGGCAGAAACACCGGGGAGCTGTTTTTT
CASSQEIGRNTGELFF
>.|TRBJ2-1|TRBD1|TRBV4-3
TGCGCCAGCAGCCAAGATATTAAGCAGGGGGCCTGGGGTGAGCAGTTCTTC
CASSQDIKQGAWGEQFF
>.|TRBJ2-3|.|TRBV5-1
TGCGCCAGCAGCATAGGTCAGGCGAGCACAGATACGCAGTATTTT
CASSIGQASTDTQYF
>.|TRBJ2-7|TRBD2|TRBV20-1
TGCAGTGCCACCGGGACTAGCGGGGGATTCTACGAGCAGTACTTC
CSATGTSGGFYEQYF
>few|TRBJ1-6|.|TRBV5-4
TGTGCCAGCAGCTTGCTTGGACAGAGTAATTCACCCCTCCACTTT
CASSLLGQSNSPLHF
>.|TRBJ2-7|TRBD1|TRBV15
TGTGCCACCAGCTGGGGACAGGGATCCTACGAGCAGTACTTC
CATSWGQGSYEQYF
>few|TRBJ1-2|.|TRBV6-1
TGTGCCAGCAGGAGAACAGAGGCTTTCGGCTACACCTTC
CASRRTEAFGYTF
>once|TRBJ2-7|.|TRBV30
TGTGCCTGGGCGACAGGATTCTCCTACGAGCAGTACTTC
CAWATGFSYEQYF
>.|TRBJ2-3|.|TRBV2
TGTGCCAGCAGTCCTATTACTAGGAGTCTCACAGATACGCAGTATTTT
CASSPITRSLTDTQYF
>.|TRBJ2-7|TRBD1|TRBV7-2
TGTGCCAGCAGCTCTGAGACAGGGCCCTCCTACGAGCAGTACTTC
CASSSETGPSYEQYF
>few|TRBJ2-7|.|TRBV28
TGTGCCAGCAGTTTTACGGTAGGGGAGCAGTACTTC
CASSFTVGEQYF
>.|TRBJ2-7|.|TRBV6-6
TGTGCCAGCGGGGGTTTCTCCTACGAGCAGTACTTC
CASGGFSYEQYF
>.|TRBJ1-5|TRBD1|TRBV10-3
TGTGCCATCAGTGAACAGGGGACTGGAAATCAGCCCCAGCATTTT
CAISEQGTGNQPQHF
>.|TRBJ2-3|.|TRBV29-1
TGCAGCGCCGAGGGATGGGAGATAGATACGCAGTATTTT
CSAEGWEIDTQYF
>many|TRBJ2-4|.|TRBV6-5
TGTGCCAGCAGTTACTCGGAGGAGGCAAACATTCAGTACTTC
CASSYSEEANIQYF
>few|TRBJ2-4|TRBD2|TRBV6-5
TGTGCCAGCAGTTATTCGGGGGGGATAGCCAAAAACATTCAGTACTTC
CASSYSGGIAKNIQYF
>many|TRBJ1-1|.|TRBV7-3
TGTGCCAGCAGCGAAGGACAGATCGGCTCTGAAGCTTTCTTT
CASSEGQIGSEAFF
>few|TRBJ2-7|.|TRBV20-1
TGCAGTGCTACTGACAGATCCTACGAGCAGTACTTC
CSATDRSYEQYF
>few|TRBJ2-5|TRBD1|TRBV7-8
TGTGCCAGCAGCTTCCACCGGGACAGTAGGGAGACCCAGTACTTC
CASSFHRDSRETQYF
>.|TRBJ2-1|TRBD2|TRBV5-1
TGCGCCAGCAGCTTTAGGCGGGAGGGCTACAATGAGCAGTTCTTC
CASSFRREGYNEQFF
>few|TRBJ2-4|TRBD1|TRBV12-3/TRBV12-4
TGTGCCAGCAGTGGATCAGGGGGACCGCACTTC
CASSGSGGPHF
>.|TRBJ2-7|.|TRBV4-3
TGCGCCAGCAGCCAAGATTGGCTAGCCAGCTACGAGCAGTACTTC
CASSQDWLASYEQYF
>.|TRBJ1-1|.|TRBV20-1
TGCAGTGCCCGACGGGACATGAACACTGAAGCTTTCTTT
CSARRDMNTEAFF
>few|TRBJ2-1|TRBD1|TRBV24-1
TGTGCCACCAGTGGGAATCCGGGACAGGGAAAGGGGTCCTACAATGAGCAGTTCTTC
CATSGNPGQGKGSYNEQFF
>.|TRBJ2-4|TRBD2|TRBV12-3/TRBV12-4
TGTGCCAGCTCTGCCGGGAGGCACATTCAGTACTTC
CASSAGRHIQYF